The T cell receptor (beta chain) described here comes from a study of blood T cells in healthy people across ages. This clonotype has a count of ten or more. Its antigen is not known. Study-level findings and limits: Compared with aged donors, long-lived donors showed fewer expanded clones, suggesting selection. Diversity estimates from one million T cells were considered underestimates.

The donors, healthy Caucasians from Russia, were aged about 6 to 95. Primed by a sample-barcoded 5' primer and a J-beta primer mix, a second PCR proceeded for 7 to 11 cycles. At least 2.5 million CDR3-containing paired-end reads were obtained per sample. In TCRdb, the 5' RACE reads were re-called with MiXCR into one record per CDR3 protein. The sample lists 1.8 million or so distinct CDR3 sequences, about 39% occurring once. The trim removed 5 bases at V and 3 bases at J, leaving 4 bases unmatched. The CDR3 contains 14 residues. The specimen was blood. The genes are TRBV12-3 or TRBV12-4 and TRBJ2-1; the match to TRBD1 covers 7 bases. This TCR came from a human donor in good health. CDR3 nucleotide sequence: TGTGCCAGCAGTCCATGGGACAGCTACAATGAGCAGTTCTTC. It specifies CASSPWDSYNEQFF.